The T cell receptor beta chain under discussion was sequenced for a study of blood T cell repertoires in COVID-19. As for the study in general: Specimens from acute and convalescent COVID-19 originated in the United States, Italy and Spain. T cells, B-cell-depleted T cells, or PBMCs provided the cDNA or gDNA that served as material.

Authors' data handling: Nucleated cell number was recorded as an estimate derived from reference gene primer amplification. Produced via immunoSEQ multiplex PCR; TCRdb's table is partial and in-frame only. The D gene and trimming were derived from the DNA, and the V and J assignments and clone size from that table. This sample has 80,000 to 95,000 clones, with about 87% found just once. Germline V gene data show CDR1 as SGHTA and CDR2 as FQGTGA. The CDR3 runs to 14 residues. With 5 bases clipped from V and 2 bases from J, the junction kept 4 bases outside the gene matches. Sequencing input: peripheral blood. The clonotype comes from a human donor in a cohort sampled during active COVID-19. This chain joins TRBV7-3 and TRBJ1-1; 8 bases align to TRBD1. The CDR3 loop is CASSHGQGNTEAFF. For the CDR3, the DNA is TGTGCCAGCAGCCACGGACAGGGCAACACTGAAGCTTTCTTT. The full variable domain, its missing parts supplied by reference TRBV7-3 and TRBJ1-1, is GAGVSQTPSNKVTEKGKYVELRCDPISGHTALYWYRQSLGQGPEFLIYFQGTGAADDSGLPNDRFFAVRPEGSVSTLKIQRTERGDSAVYLCASSHGQGNTEAFFGQGTRLTVV.